This entry lists 21 T cell receptor beta chains sequenced from one sample in a study of Ad26.COV2.S vaccination and SARS-CoV-2 variants. Sample treatment: around 19 received Ad26.COV2.S at low or high dose, single or two shots; about 5 received placebo; per-sample allocation not given. Sampling happened 63 days after the first vaccine or placebo injection. This table comes from immunoSEQ multiplex PCR, and its TCRdb copy is limited to in-frame clones, with some not included. The data hold approximately 500,000 clones, with around nine tenths observed a single time. This specimen was peripheral blood, taken in a trial of Ad26.COV2.S vaccine versus placebo. The receptors were gathered from a person between 18 and 59 years old who received the Ad26.COV2.S COVID-19 vaccine or a placebo.

The chain combines TRBV6-1 with TRBJ1-2, with D possibly TRBD1 on 5 matching bases. V was pared by 2 bases and J by 4 bases, with 20 bases between. This CDR3 comprises 17 residues. The V gene's germline CDR1 is MNHNS and CDR2 SASEGT. Written as DNA, the CDR3 is TGTGCCAGCAGTGAATTCCCCCGTGTAAGGGGCATCTATGGCTACACCTTC. It translates to CASSEFPRVRGIYGYTF.

V usage is TRBV7-9 and J usage is TRBJ2-7; weak D call: TRBD2 (6 bases). Germline CDR1 is SEHNR and CDR2 is FQNEAQ (reference sequence). Trimming left V 5 bases short and J 4 bases short, with 15 bases between. The CDR3 is made up of 14 amino acids. In DNA, the CDR3 is TGTGCCAGCAGCACCCACTCGGGAGCTTACGAGCAGTACTTC. It encodes CASSTHSGAYEQYF.

This chain connects TRBV5-5 to TRBJ2-5; 11 bases are shared with TRBD2. Germline trimming cut 0 bases from V and 5 bases from J; bases unmatched to any gene: 12. The CDR3 extends over 18 amino acids. Germline CDR1 and CDR2: SGHKS and YYEKEE (reference sequence). The CDR3 bases are TGTGCCAGCAGCTTGGGCCCTAGCGGGAGGCTATCTCGGGAGACCCAGTACTTC. Its protein product is CASSLGPSGRLSRETQYF.

The J gene is TRBJ2-7, the V gene TRBV6-1; the D gene could be TRBD1 or TRBD2 (6 bases each). V shed 0 bases and J shed 2 bases, with 11 bases lying between them. Germline V gene data show CDR1 as MNHNS and CDR2 as SASEGT. The CDR3 extends over 15 amino acids. CDR3 amino acids: CASSEAPGGPYEQYF. The CDR3 DNA reads TGTGCCAGCAGTGAAGCGCCCGGGGGCCCCTACGAGCAGTACTTC.

Regarding this clone: The same CDR3 also results from other DNA sequences found in this sample. CDR3 in amino acids: CASSPIAGSSYNEQFF. In DNA form, the CDR3 reads TGTGCCAGCAGCCCGATAGCGGGAAGCTCCTACAATGAGCAGTTCTTC. The chain couples TRBV7-9 to TRBJ2-1; TRBD2 matches at 8 bases. J was trimmed by 0 bases and V by 5 bases; bases with no gene match: 6. The CDR3 length is 16 residues. Germline-derived CDR1 and CDR2 are SEHNR and FQNEAQ (reference sequence).

V gene TRBV5-1 combines with J gene TRBJ1-2; TRBD1 agrees at 7 bases. The germline gives CDR1 SGHRS, CDR2 YFSETQ. The CDR3 runs to 17 residues. V lost 3 bases, J lost 2 bases, and 13 bases stayed unmatched. The DNA of the CDR3 is TGCGCCAGCAGCTCCGCCACCTCAGGGGGGCCGAACTATGGCTACACCTTC. It is translated as CASSSATSGGPNYGYTF. Filled out from reference TRBV5-1 and TRBJ1-2, the complete variable domain reads KAGVTQTPRYLIKTRGQQVTLSCSPISGHRSVSWYQQTPGQGLQFLFEYFSETQRNKGNFPGRFSGRQFSNSRSEMNVSTLELGDSALYLCASSSATSGGPNYGYTFGSGTRLTVV.

There are a few counts of this clone. This same CDR3 is encoded by further DNA sequences in the sample. The chain links TRBV7-9 to TRBJ2-1; maybe TRBD2 (5 bases). Between the trimmed V and J ends, which lost 3 bases and 0 bases, there was a span of 6 bases. This CDR3 comprises 14 residues. CDR1 is SEHNR, CDR2 FQNEAQ, per germline (reference sequence). DNA of the CDR3: TGTGCCAGCAGCTTGGCGGGCTCCTACAATGAGCAGTTCTTC. Protein: CASSLAGSYNEQFF.

This chain connects TRBV5-1 to TRBJ1-4, with no clear D. Looked up from germline, CDR1 is SGHRS and CDR2 is YFSETQ. CDR3 length equals 15 residues. The V and J ends lost 4 bases and 0 bases respectively, with 10 bases between them. CDR3 in amino acids: CASSPLAATNEKLFF. DNA of the CDR3: TGCGCCAGCAGCCCTCTTGCGGCAACTAATGAAAAACTGTTTTTT.

The rearrangement uses TRBV6-2 or TRBV6-3 and TRBJ1-2, with D hard to call. The CDR3 length is 14 residues. Deletions cut 4 bases from V and 4 bases from J, with 13 bases between. Germline values: CDR1 MNHEY, CDR2 SVGEGT. CDR3 sequence (DNA): TGTGCCAGCAGTTCCTCCCCCAGAAGCTATGGCTACACCTTC. This translates into CASSSSPRSYGYTF.

The V call is TRBV5-5, the J call TRBJ1-5, with 7 bases identical to TRBD1. Germline CDR1 SGHKS, CDR2 YYEKEE (reference sequence). There are 14 residues in the CDR3. V lost 3 bases, J lost 3 bases, and 3 bases stayed unmatched. The CDR3 is CASSWDRNNQPQHF. The CDR3 region has the DNA TGTGCCAGCAGCTGGGACAGAAACAATCAGCCCCAGCATTTT.

The chain carries TRBV7-2 and TRBJ2-2; 8 nucleotides agree with TRBD1. Trimming at V came to 1 base and at J to 4 bases, leaving 5 bases not matched to a gene. The germline V gene has CDR1 SGHTA and CDR2 FQGNSA. This CDR3 comprises 16 residues. For the CDR3, the DNA is TGTGCCAGCAGCTTAGGCCAGGGGGCGAGCACCGGGGAGCTGTTTTTT. It encodes CASSLGQGASTGELFF.

This chain links TRBV6-5 with TRBJ2-5; 11 bases match TRBD2. After removal of 3 bases from V and 5 bases from J, the junction contained 2 bases not matched to a gene. CDR1 and CDR2 (germline): MNHEY, SVGAGI. The CDR3 sequence is 14 residues long. CDR3 sequence (DNA): TGTGCCAGCAGTTATGCTAGCGGGGGGGAGACCCAGTACTTC. Encoded protein: CASSYASGGETQYF.

The chain recombines TRBV5-1 with TRBJ1-1; perhaps TRBD1 as D (6 bases). Trimming removed 4 bases from V and 3 bases from J, with 13 bases in between. CDR1 is SGHRS and CDR2 is YFSETQ in the germline V gene. The CDR3 is 14 residues long. CDR3 coding DNA: TGCGCCAGCAGCCCAGGGGATTATCACACTGAAGCTTTCTTT. Protein product: CASSPGDYHTEAFF.

The chain combines TRBV29-1 with TRBJ2-6; no reliable D call. V was pared by 2 bases and J by 13 bases, with 18 bases between. This CDR3 is built from 14 residues. Germline values: CDR1 SQVTM, CDR2 ANQGSEA. This CDR3 is CSVEYLDPLIVLTF. The CDR3 DNA reads TGCAGCGTTGAATATTTGGACCCCCTTATTGTCCTGACTTTC.

The rearrangement joins TRBV19 to TRBJ1-3; a weak D match, TRBD1 (5 bases). Germline CDR1 is LNHDA and CDR2 is SQIVND (reference sequence). There are 17 residues in the CDR3. Trimming took off 5 bases at V and 0 bases at J, with 17 bases between the two ends. The CDR3 bases are TGTGCCAGTAGTCGGGTCGGGAGGGGATACTCTGGAAACACCATATATTTT. Translating it yields CASSRVGRGYSGNTIYF. Complete variable domain (other parts from reference TRBV19 and TRBJ1-3): DGGITQSPKYLFRKEGQNVTLSCEQNLNHDAMYWYRQDPGQGLRLIYYSQIVNDFQKGDIAEGYSVSREKKESFPLTVTSAQKNPTAFYLCASSRVGRGYSGNTIYFGEGSWLTVV.

This clone has more than one count but fewer than ten. This rearrangement joins TRBV19 to TRBJ1-2; the D gene is possibly TRBD1 (6 bases). The length of the CDR3 is 15 residues. Germline-derived CDR1 and CDR2 are LNHDA and SQIVND (reference sequence). V shed 6 bases and J shed 4 bases, with 18 bases lying between them. The CDR3 reads CASSLGGAGSYGYTF. CDR3 bases: TGTGCCAGTAGCCTCGGGGGCGCTGGTAGCTATGGCTACACCTTC.

J is TRBJ1-5 and V is TRBV6-5, with D unresolved. The germline V gene encodes CDR1 MNHEY and CDR2 SVGAGI. This CDR3 has 15 amino acids. V lost 8 bases and J 3 bases, leaving 17 bases between the germline ends. The CDR3 coding sequence is TGTGCCAGCCATATGAGGGCCCAGTTCAATCAGCCCCAGCATTTT. It translates to CASHMRAQFNQPQHF.

The chain employs TRBV9 and TRBJ2-7; TRBD1 might be the D (6 bases). Germline V gene data show CDR1 as SGDLS and CDR2 as YYNGEE. V gave up 0 bases and J gave up 3 bases, with 13 bases separating them. The CDR3 runs to 15 residues. The chain's CDR3 is CASSVGTGQIYEQYF. The CDR3 region has the DNA TGTGCCAGCAGCGTAGGAACAGGGCAAATCTACGAGCAGTACTTC.

The chain links TRBV7-2 to TRBJ1-2; TRBD1 matches 8 bases. The CDR3 length is 15 residues. Germline-derived CDR1 and CDR2 are SGHTA and FQGNSA. Trimming at V came to 3 bases and at J to 4 bases, leaving 7 bases not matched to a gene. CDR3: CASSLDRADTYGYTF. CDR3 DNA sequence: TGTGCCAGCAGCTTGGACAGGGCAGATACCTATGGCTACACCTTC.

V is TRBV12-5 and J is TRBJ2-7; no reliable D call. CDR1 and CDR2 from the germline V gene are LGHNT and FRNRAP. The V and J ends lost 5 bases and 0 bases respectively, with 14 bases between them. This CDR3 region has 15 residues. CDR3 sequence: CASGPSWNHSYEQYF. CDR3 nucleotide sequence: TGTGCTAGTGGTCCCTCATGGAACCACTCCTACGAGCAGTACTTC. The full variable domain, its missing parts supplied by reference TRBV12-5 and TRBJ2-7, is DARVTQTPRHKVTEMGQEVTMRCQPILGHNTVFWYRQTMMQGLELLAYFRNRAPLDDSGMPKDRFSAEMPDATLATLKIQPSEPRDSAVYFCASGPSWNHSYEQYFGPGTRLTVT.

The chain couples TRBV7-2 to TRBJ2-2; 10 bases match TRBD1. The junction had 4 bases not matched to a gene; V was cut back by 6 bases and J by 6 bases. This CDR3 is built from 14 residues. Germline V gene sequence: CDR1 SGHTA, CDR2 FQGNSA. CDR3 bases: TGTGCCAGCAGGGAGGACAGGGGGGCCGGGGAGCTGTTTTTT. Translating gives CASREDRGAGELFF.